The present T cell receptor (beta chain) was sequenced within a study of T cell repertoires in cytomegalovirus infection. Each CDR3 protein is one row after TCRdb ran MiXCR on the reads. The sample has around 300,000 distinct CDR3 sequences, roughly 25% seen once. V was clipped by 6 bases and J by 2 bases, with 26 bases between them. Germline lookup yields CDR1 SQVTM and CDR2 ANQGSEA. This CDR3 has 19 amino acids. Study findings and constraints: Individuals carrying CMV plus the relevant HLA were identified by cumulative frequency of public TCR beta families.

This clonotype was observed a handful of times. The antigen is not known. The sample consisted of cultured PBMCs, taken from culture after CMV antigen stimulation. The chain carries TRBV29-1 and TRBJ2-6; tentative D call: TRBD1 (6 bases). The TCR was taken from a human donor in good health (CMV status not recorded). Some clones in this sample may be carry-over from other donors' samples. This chain's CDR3 is CSVPPGRQEKGPGANVLTF. CDR3 in DNA: TGCAGCGTCCCCCCTGGTAGACAGGAAAAAGGACCTGGGGCCAACGTCCTGACTTTC.